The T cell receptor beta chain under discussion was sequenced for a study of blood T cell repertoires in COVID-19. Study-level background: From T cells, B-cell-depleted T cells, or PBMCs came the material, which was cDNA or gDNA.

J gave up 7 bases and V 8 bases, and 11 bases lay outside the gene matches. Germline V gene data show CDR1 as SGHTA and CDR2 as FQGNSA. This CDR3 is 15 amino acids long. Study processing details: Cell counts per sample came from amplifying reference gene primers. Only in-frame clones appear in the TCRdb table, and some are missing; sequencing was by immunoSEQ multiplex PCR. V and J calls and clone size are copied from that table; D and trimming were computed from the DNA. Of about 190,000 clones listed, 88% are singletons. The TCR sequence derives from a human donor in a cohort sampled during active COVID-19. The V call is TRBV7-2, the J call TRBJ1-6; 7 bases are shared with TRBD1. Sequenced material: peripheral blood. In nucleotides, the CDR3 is TGTGCCAGCGGCCTTCTAGGGACAGTAAATTCACCCCTCCACTTT. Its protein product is CASGLLGTVNSPLHF.